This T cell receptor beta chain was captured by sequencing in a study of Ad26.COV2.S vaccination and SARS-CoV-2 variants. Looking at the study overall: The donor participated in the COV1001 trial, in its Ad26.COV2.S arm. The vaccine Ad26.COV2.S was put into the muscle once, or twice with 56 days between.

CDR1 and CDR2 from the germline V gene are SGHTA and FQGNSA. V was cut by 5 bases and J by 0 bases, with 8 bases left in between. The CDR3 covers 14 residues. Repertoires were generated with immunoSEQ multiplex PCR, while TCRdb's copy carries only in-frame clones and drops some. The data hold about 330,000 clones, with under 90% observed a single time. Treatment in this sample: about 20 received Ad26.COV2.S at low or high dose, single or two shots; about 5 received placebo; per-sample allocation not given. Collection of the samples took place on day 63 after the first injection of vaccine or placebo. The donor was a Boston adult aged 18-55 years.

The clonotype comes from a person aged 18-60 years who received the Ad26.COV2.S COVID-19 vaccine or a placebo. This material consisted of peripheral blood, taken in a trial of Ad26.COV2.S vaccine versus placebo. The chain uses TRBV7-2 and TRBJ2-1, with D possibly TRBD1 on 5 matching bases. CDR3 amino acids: CASSTTGSYNEQFF. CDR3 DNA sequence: TGTGCCAGCAGCACAACAGGCTCCTACAATGAGCAGTTCTTC.